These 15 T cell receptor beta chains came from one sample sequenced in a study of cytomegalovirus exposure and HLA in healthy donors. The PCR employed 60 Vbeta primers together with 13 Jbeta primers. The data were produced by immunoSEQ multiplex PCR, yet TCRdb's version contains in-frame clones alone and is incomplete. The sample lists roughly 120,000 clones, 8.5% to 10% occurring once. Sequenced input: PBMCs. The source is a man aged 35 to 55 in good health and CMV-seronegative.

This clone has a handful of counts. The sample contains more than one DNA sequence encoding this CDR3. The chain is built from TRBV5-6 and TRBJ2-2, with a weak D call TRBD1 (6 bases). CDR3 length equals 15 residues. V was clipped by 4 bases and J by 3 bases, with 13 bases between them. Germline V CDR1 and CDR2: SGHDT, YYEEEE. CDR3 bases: TGTGCCAGCAGCCCTGACAGGTTGGACACCGGGGAGCTGTTTTTT. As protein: CASSPDRLDTGELFF.

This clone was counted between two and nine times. CDR3 sequence: CAIRDTGELFF. DNA for the CDR3: TGTGCCATCCGAGACACCGGGGAGCTGTTTTTT. The chain links TRBV10-3 to TRBJ2-2, with D unresolved. The germline V and J ends were trimmed by 8 bases and 3 bases, with 4 bases remaining between them. Germline assignment: CDR1 ENHRY and CDR2 SYGVKD. The CDR3 has 11 amino acids.

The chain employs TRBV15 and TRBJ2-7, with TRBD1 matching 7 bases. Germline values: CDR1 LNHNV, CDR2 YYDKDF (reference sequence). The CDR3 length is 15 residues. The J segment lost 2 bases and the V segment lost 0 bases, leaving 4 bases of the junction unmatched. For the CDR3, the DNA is TGTGCCACCAGCAGAGAGAGGGACAGAACCTACGAGCAGTACTTC. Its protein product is CATSRERDRTYEQYF.

The CDR3 region is CASSLGGTSGNTGELFF. The CDR3 bases are TGTGCCAGCAGCTTAGGGGGGACTAGCGGTAACACCGGGGAGCTGTTTTTT. The rearrangement links TRBV7-2 to TRBJ2-2; 11 bases are shared with TRBD2. V was clipped by 1 base and J by 2 bases; unmatched bases: 3. This CDR3 region has 17 residues. Germline V gene data show CDR1 as SGHTA and CDR2 as FQGNSA.

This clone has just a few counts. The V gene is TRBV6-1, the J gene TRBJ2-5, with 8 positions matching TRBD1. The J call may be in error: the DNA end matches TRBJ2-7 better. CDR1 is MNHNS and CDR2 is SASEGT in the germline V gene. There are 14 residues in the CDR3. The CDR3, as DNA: TGTGCCAGCACCTGGACAGGGATGACCTACGAGCAGTACTTC. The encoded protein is CASTWTGMTYEQYF.

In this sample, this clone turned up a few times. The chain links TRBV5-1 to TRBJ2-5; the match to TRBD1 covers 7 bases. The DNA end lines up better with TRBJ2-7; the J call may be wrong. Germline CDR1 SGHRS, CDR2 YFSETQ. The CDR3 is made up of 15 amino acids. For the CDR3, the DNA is TGCGCCAGCAGCTTGGCCTCGACAGGGTCCTACGAGCAGTACTTC. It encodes CASSLASTGSYEQYF.

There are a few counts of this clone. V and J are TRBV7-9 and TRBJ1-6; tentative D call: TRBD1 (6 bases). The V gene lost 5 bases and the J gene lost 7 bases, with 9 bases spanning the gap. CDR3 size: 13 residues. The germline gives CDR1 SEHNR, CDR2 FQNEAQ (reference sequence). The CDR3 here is CASSRTGNSPLHF. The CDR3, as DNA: TGTGCCAGCAGCCGAACAGGGAATTCACCCCTCCACTTT.

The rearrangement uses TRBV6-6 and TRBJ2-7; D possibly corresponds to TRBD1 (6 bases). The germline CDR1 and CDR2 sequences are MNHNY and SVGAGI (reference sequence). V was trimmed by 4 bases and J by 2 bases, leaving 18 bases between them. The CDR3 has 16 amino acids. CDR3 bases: TGTGCCAGCAGTTTTAAATCCGGGACACCTACCTACGAGCAGTACTTC. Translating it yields CASSFKSGTPTYEQYF.

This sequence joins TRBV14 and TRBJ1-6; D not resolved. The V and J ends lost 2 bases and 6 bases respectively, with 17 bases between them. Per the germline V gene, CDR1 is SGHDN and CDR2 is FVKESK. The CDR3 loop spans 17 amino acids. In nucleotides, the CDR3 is TGTGCCAGCAGCCAACTACCGTCGGGGATCTCTAATTCACCCCTCCACTTT. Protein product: CASSQLPSGISNSPLHF.

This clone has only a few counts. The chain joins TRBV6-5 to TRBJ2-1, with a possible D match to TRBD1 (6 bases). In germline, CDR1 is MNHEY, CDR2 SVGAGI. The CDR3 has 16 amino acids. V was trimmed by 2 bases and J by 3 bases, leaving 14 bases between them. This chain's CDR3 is CASSYGGPRGYNEQFF. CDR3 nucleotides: TGTGCCAGCAGTTACGGGGGCCCCCGCGGCTACAATGAGCAGTTCTTC.

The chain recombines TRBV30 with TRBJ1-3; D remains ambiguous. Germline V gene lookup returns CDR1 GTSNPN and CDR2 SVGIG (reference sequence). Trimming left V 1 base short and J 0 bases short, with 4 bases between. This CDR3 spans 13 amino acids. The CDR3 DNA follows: TGTGCCTGGAGTGACAGCTCTGGAAACACCATATATTTT. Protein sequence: CAWSDSSGNTIYF.

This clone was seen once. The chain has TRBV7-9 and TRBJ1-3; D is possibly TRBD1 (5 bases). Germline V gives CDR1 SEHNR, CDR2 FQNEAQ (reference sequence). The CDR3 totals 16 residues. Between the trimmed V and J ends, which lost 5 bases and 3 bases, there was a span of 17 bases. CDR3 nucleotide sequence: TGTGCCAGCAGCAAGAGGCAGGGTAGCGGTGGAAACACCATATATTTT. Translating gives CASSKRQGSGGNTIYF.

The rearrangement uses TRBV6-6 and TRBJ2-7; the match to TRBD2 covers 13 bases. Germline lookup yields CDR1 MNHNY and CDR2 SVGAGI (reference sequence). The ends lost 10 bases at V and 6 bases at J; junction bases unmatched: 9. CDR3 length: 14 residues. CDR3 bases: TGTGCCACGCGCCGGACTAGCGGGGGCCTCGAGCAGTACTTC. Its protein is CATRRTSGGLEQYF.

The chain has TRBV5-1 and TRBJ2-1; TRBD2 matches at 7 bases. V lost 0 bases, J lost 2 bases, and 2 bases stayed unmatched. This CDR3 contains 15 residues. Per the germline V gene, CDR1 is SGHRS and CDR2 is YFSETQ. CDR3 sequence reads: CASSLGRGTYNEQFF. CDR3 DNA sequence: TGCGCCAGCAGCTTGGGGCGGGGGACCTACAATGAGCAGTTCTTC.

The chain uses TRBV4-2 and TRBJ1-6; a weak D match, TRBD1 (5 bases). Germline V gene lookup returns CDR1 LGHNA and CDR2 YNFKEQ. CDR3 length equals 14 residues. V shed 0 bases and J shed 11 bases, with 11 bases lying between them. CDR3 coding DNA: TGTGCCAGCAGCCAAGAGCGGACACCTACACCCCTCCACTTT. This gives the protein CASSQERTPTPLHF.